This TCR beta chain was obtained from a study of OX40 agonist ivuxolimab in advanced cancers. At the level of the study: Enrolled patients in dose escalation had cancers that were hepatocellular carcinoma, melanoma, renal cell or head and neck cancer. Prior anti-PD-1, anti-PD-L1 or anti-CTLA-4 therapy was allowed; about 39% had some.

The method was immunoSEQ multiplex PCR; TCRdb's version includes in-frame clones alone and lacks a portion of them. The repertoire has over 50,000 clones, around 92% of them found once; the top ten carry around 25%. The CDR3 is 14 amino acids. CDR1 and CDR2 from the germline V gene are MNHEY and SMNVEV (reference sequence). Trimming stripped 5 bases from V and 4 bases from J, with 12 bases between. This chain connects TRBV27 to TRBJ1-5; D is undetermined. The clonotype was recovered from an adult with an advanced solid tumor such as melanoma, head and neck, liver or kidney cancer. Here the sequenced sample was CD4+ or CD8+ T cells sorted from blood, taken in a trial of the OX40 agonist ivuxolimab. CDR3 DNA: TGTGCCAGCAGTCCGCTCCTCAAGAATCAGCCCCAGCATTTT. Translated: CASSPLLKNQPQHF.